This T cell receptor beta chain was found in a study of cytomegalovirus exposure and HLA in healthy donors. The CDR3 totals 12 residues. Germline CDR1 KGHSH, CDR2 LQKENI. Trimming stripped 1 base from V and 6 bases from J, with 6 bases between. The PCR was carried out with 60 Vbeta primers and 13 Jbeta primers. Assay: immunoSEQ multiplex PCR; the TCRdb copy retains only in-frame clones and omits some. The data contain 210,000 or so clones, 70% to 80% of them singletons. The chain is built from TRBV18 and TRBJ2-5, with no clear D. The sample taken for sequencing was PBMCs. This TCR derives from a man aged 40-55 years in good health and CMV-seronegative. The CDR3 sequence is CASSPLGKTQYF. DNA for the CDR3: TGTGCCAGCTCACCACTCGGTAAGACCCAGTACTTC.